This T cell receptor (beta chain) was identified in a study of graft-versus-host responses after intestinal transplantation (dated by TCRdb to the early 2020s). Background on the whole study: The transplants that recipients got were multivisceral, liver-intestinal, or isolated intestinal. The cohort enrolled 20 to 30 intestinal transplant recipients including one retransplant, and a few patients lacking pretransplant specimens were excluded. Every recipient was given anti-thymocyte globulin induction, followed by around three years of maintenance tacrolimus and steroids. A peak of at least 4% donor T cells among recipient peripheral blood mononuclear cells was the definition used for donor T cell macrochimerism. After intestinal transplantation, graft-versus-host and host-versus-graft alloreactive T cell clones in the graft, circulation and bone marrow were tracked using bulk TCR-beta CDR3 sequencing. Rather than going through the commercial service, samples from a few later patients were sequenced in-house on an Illumina MiSeq and processed with MiXCR. To identify alloreactive clones, pre-transplant mixed lymphocyte reaction products were sequenced and compared with unstimulated pre-transplant donor and recipient T cells. The paper as a whole reports these results and caveats: The conclusions were limited by the relatively low number and heterogeneity of the intestinal transplant patients. Peak levels of circulating GvH clones were associated with declines in HvG clones early after transplant. In patients with donor T cell macrochimerism, the allografts had high GvH to HvG T cell clonal ratios. GvH clones were detected in recipient bone marrow, and some appeared earlier in ileal mucosa or blood, consistent with an intestinal mucosal origin.

The library was built by means of the immunoSEQ multiplex PCR assay. In most patients, genomic DNA was isolated using the Qiagen DNeasy Blood and Tissue Kit and sent frozen to Adaptive Biotechnologies for TCR sequencing. Adaptive Biotechnologies carried out high-throughput TCR-beta CDR3 sequencing of genomic DNA for most patients. In the paper's pipeline: Adaptive's ImmunoSEQ software supplied the TCR sequencing data for around 19 patients, while MiXCR and VDJtools were used to process a few other patients. To correct CD4 versus CD8 sorting errors, sequences present in both subsets at a frequency ratio below 5:1 were removed. CDR3 nucleotide sequences shared between donor and recipient were removed because their origin could not be assigned. Alloreactive clones required at least 2-fold expansion over unstimulated cells and minimum CFSE-low frequency of 0.002% (template counts) or 0.001% (read counts). A clone was considered mappable if detected in the sequenced pre-transplant spleen, lymph node, or MLR CFSE-low populations of the donor or recipient. The cumulative frequency of alloreactive clones was calculated as a percentage of all sequences, weighted by copy number. TCRdb holds this immuneACCESS table with in-frame rearrangements only. Some clones are missing; in checked studies, unresolved V genes explain under half, and the rest has no known cause. That table supplies the V and J calls and clone size; D and trimming were determined from the DNA. The sample includes nearly 25,000 clones, with 40% observed a single time. The ten most abundant clones make up roughly 0.65% of the sample.

The sample's time point label is to be understood as: cells obtained before transplantation from donor or recipient. In mixed lymphocyte reactions, roughly 200,000 CFSE-labeled pre-transplant responders were plated with roughly 200,000 irradiated violet-dye-labeled stimulators and cultured for around 6 days. Proliferating CD3+CD4+CFSE-low and CD3+CD8+CFSE-low responder cells were FACS-sorted on a BD Influx sorter after the mixed lymphocyte reaction. Comments on this clone: It has no much larger one-base neighbor in the sample; base qualities were not kept.

Looking up the germline V gene yields CDR1 SGHTA and CDR2 FQGTGA. The trim is 1 base for V and 6 bases for J, with a gap of 16 bases between the germline ends. The cysteine opens and the phenylalanine closes a CDR3 of 15 amino acids. Only the CDR3 part of the read is kept: 45 bases, read in frame from the first base. Recombination connected TRBV7-3 to TRBJ2-7; possibly the D gene is TRBD2, per 6 matching bases. This receptor was identified in a human patient who received an intestinal transplant. The source was alloreactive CD4+ T cells from a mixed lymphocyte reaction culture, collected before intestinal transplant. Read against the paper, the sample's cell subset or site label means: CFSE-low proliferating T cells sorted from roughly six-day pre-transplant mixed lymphocyte reaction (GvH or HvG direction). Here the CDR3 is given as CASSLNPLATGEQYF. The nucleotide sequence reads as follows: TGTGCCAGCAGCTTAAACCCCCTAGCGACCGGCGAGCAGTACTTC.